This T cell receptor beta chain came from a study of long-term antiretroviral therapy in people with HIV. The run of the v3.0 immunoSEQ assay was at survey level. Sequenced by immunoSEQ multiplex PCR; TCRdb stores in-frame clones only, minus some. The sample lists some 28,000 clones, approximately 92% seen once, with 4% to 5.5% in the top ten. The CDR3 length is 15 residues. The germline V gene encodes CDR1 SEHNR and CDR2 FQNEAQ (reference sequence). V dropped 1 base and J dropped 3; count of bases not matched to a gene: 2. Sequenced material: unsorted PBMCs, taken 5 to 5.5 years after starting antiretroviral therapy. This clonotype was sampled from a woman aged 40 to 49 with HIV. The V gene is TRBV7-9, the J gene TRBJ1-1; TRBD1 matches 10 bases. The CDR3 reads CASSLGQGAYTEAFF. CDR3 bases: TGTGCCAGCAGCTTAGGACAGGGGGCGTACACTGAAGCTTTCTTT.